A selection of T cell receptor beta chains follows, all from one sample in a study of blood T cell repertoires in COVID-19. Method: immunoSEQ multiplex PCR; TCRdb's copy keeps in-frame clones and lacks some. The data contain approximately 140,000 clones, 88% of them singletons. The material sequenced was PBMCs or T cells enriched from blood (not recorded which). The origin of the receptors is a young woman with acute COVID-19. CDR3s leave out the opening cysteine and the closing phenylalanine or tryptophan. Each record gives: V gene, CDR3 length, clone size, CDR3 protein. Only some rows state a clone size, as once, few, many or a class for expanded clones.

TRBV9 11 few ASSVVSNSEAF
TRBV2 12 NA ASSGVAGNYGYT
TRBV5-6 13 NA ASTTMQGYSYEQY
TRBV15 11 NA ATGDREAQPQH
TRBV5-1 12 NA ASSLEGGVETQY
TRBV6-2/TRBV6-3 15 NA ASSYGPGRGVHQPQH
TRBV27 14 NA ASSLSAGQMNQPQH
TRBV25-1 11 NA ASSESGGSSYT
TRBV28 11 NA ATHREANYGYT
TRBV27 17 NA ASRSTGLISENVQETQY
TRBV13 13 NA ASSLAGSSYNEQF
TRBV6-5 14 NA ASSSDSSGSYYEQY
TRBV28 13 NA ASSQLAGGINEQF
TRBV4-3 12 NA ASSQGLSVTEAF
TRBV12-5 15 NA ASGRDPTSGTKNIQY
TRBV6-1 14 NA ASSEDLGTYSYEQY
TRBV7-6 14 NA ASSLTGTGGVYEQY
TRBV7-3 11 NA ASSPGQGYEQY
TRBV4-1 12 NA ASSPERDYNEQF
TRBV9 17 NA ASSVQGSPSFSGANVLT
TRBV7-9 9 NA ASSLVDEQF
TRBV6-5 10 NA ASSRLGSQQY
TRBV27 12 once ASSFEDGTYEQY
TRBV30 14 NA AWMRLAASLGNEQF
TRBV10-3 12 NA ATDQGAANYGYT
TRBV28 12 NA ASSLRGGSFEQF
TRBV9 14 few ASSSRGVENTGELF